These 26 T cell receptor beta chains share one sample of origin, sequenced in a study of T cell responses to AZD1222 COVID-19 vaccine. The assay was immunoSEQ multiplex PCR, and TCRdb's table has in-frame clones only and misses some. The repertoire has around 170,000 clones, around 88% of them found once; the top ten carry about 9.9%. The specimen comprised peripheral blood, sampled 28 days after the second AZD1222 dose. The receptors shown here come from an adult who received the AZD1222 COVID-19 vaccine.

The chain employs TRBV11-1 and TRBJ2-1, with 8 bases matching TRBD1. This CDR3 is 15 amino acids long. V shed 4 bases, J shed 2 bases, and the junction held 4 bases outside the gene matches. Germline CDR1 is SGHAT and CDR2 is FQDESV (reference sequence). CDR3 loop: CASSSLGQAYNEQFF. The CDR3 bases are TGTGCCAGCAGCTCACTGGGACAGGCCTACAATGAGCAGTTCTTC.

The chain recombines TRBV5-4 with TRBJ1-2; D might be TRBD1 (5 bases). Germline V gives CDR1 SGHNT, CDR2 YYREEE (reference sequence). V lost 3 bases and J lost 4, with 16 bases in between. There are 15 residues in the CDR3. CDR3 region: CASSSGTIRGYGYTF. The CDR3 bases are TGTGCCAGCAGCTCGGGGACCATTCGAGGCTATGGCTACACCTTC.

This chain joins TRBV5-6 and TRBJ2-7, with a possible D match to TRBD2 (6 bases). V was clipped by 4 bases and J by 0 bases, with 17 bases between them. Germline V gene sequence: CDR1 SGHDT, CDR2 YYEEEE. This CDR3 is 16 amino acids long. CDR3 residues: CASSQGFSGDSYEQYF. CDR3 nucleotide sequence: TGTGCCAGCAGCCAGGGTTTTAGCGGAGACTCCTACGAGCAGTACTTC.

The CDR3 is CASSPQTSGETTGELFF. The CDR3 DNA follows: TGCGCCAGCAGCCCCCAAACTAGCGGGGAAACCACCGGGGAGCTGTTTTTT. V gene TRBV5-1 combines with J gene TRBJ2-2; TRBD2 matches at 10 bases. Germline V lookup: CDR1 SGHRS, CDR2 YFSETQ. The V gene end was trimmed by 4 bases and the J gene end by 4 bases; junction bases not matched to a gene: 10. The CDR3 has 17 residues.

This clone has more than one count but fewer than ten. The chain recombines TRBV7-9 with TRBJ1-4, with a possible D match to TRBD1 (5 bases). From germline, CDR1 is SEHNR and CDR2 FQNEAQ (reference sequence). Deletions cut 5 bases from V and 8 bases from J, with 18 bases between. The CDR3 consists of 15 residues. CDR3 bases: TGTGCCAGCAGCCGTACATCCGGGGGTCGGGAAAAACTGTTTTTT. Translating gives CASSRTSGGREKLFF. Full variable domain (missing parts from reference TRBV7-9 and TRBJ1-4): DTGVSQNPRHKITKRGQNVTFRCDPISEHNRLYWYRQTLGQGPEFLTYFQNEAQLEKSRLLSDRFSAERPKGSFSTLEIQRTEQGDSAMYLCASSRTSGGREKLFFGSGTQLSVL.

The chain couples TRBV3-1 (or the pseudogene TRBV3-2) to TRBJ2-3; 9 bases align to TRBD2. The CDR3 consists of 15 residues. CDR1 LGHDT and CDR2 YNNKEL come from the germline V gene (reference sequence). The junction had 0 bases not matched to a gene; V was cut back by 1 base and J by 1 base. The CDR3 DNA reads TGTGCCAGCAGCCAAGCTAGCGGGGGCACAGATACGCAGTATTTT. This translates into CASSQASGGTDTQYF.

CDR3 in amino acids: CAITDSLDTEAFF. Written as DNA, the CDR3 is TGTGCCATCACCGACAGTCTAGACACTGAAGCTTTCTTT. This sequence joins TRBV10-3 and TRBJ1-1; perhaps TRBD1 as D (5 bases). This CDR3 has 13 residues. CDR1 ENHRY and CDR2 SYGVKD come from the germline V gene. Trimming took 7 bases from V and 3 from J, leaving 12 bases between them.

The V gene is TRBV3-1 (or the pseudogene TRBV3-2), the J gene TRBJ1-1; D remains ambiguous. Germline CDR1 LGHDT, CDR2 YNNKEL (reference sequence). V lost 5 bases and J 6 bases, leaving 7 bases between the germline ends. The CDR3 contains 11 residues. CDR3 coding DNA: TGTGCCAGCAGCAGGATGGCTGAAGCTTTCTTT. Amino acid sequence: CASSRMAEAFF.

V and J are TRBV29-1 and TRBJ2-1; TRBD1 matches at 7 bases. Germline V lookup: CDR1 SQVTM, CDR2 ANQGSEA. V was pared by 2 bases and J by 0 bases, with 1 base of the junction left unmatched. There are 14 residues in the CDR3. This CDR3 reads CSVERQGSYNEQFF. For the CDR3, the DNA is TGCAGCGTTGAAAGACAGGGCTCCTACAATGAGCAGTTCTTC.

This clone was seen just once. In DNA form, the CDR3 reads TGTGCCAGCAGCTCCCCTCCGGGGACAGGGGTTAACTATGGCTACACCTTC. It is translated as CASSSPPGTGVNYGYTF. The genes are TRBV11-2 and TRBJ1-2; 10 bases fit TRBD1. CDR3 size: 17 residues. J gave up 1 base and V 4 bases, and 9 bases lay outside the gene matches. CDR1 is SGHAT, CDR2 FQNNGV, per germline.

The chain uses TRBV7-6 and TRBJ2-1; 8 bases agree with TRBD1. Germline V gene lookup returns CDR1 SGHVS and CDR2 FNYEAQ. CDR3 length: 16 residues. V lost 2 bases to trimming and J lost 2 bases; unmatched junction nucleotides: 5. The chain's CDR3 is CASSLRTGPAYNEQFF. The DNA of the CDR3 is TGTGCCAGCAGCTTAAGGACAGGGCCAGCCTACAATGAGCAGTTCTTC.

For the CDR3, the DNA is TGTGCCAGCAGCTCTGGACTAGCGGGGTACTACAATGAGCAGTTCTTC. Translating it yields CASSSGLAGYYNEQFF. This sequence joins TRBV5-4 and TRBJ2-1, with TRBD2 matching over 12 bases. The CDR3 runs 16 residues. Per germline, CDR1 SGHNT and CDR2 YYREEE (reference sequence). With V trimmed by 3 bases and J by 3 bases, 4 bases remained unmatched.

The chain has TRBV19 and TRBJ1-2; D might be TRBD1 (6 bases). The V end was cut by 10 bases, the J end by 4 bases, with 16 bases between. Germline lookup yields CDR1 LNHDA and CDR2 SQIVND (reference sequence). The CDR3 runs 13 residues. CDR3 bases: TGTGCCATGACAGGACGATGCCCCTATGGCTACACCTTC. Encoded protein: CAMTGRCPYGYTF.

The chain couples TRBV12-5 to TRBJ1-1; 7 nucleotides line up with TRBD1. Per germline, CDR1 LGHNT and CDR2 FRNRAP. The CDR3 totals 18 residues. After removal of 0 bases from V and 6 bases from J, the junction contained 16 bases not matched to a gene. As DNA, the CDR3 is TGTGCTAGTGGTTTGGTAATGGGGGCAGGGGGGCTAGGGGCTGAAGCTTTCTTT. It encodes CASGLVMGAGGLGAEAFF.

Here the CDR3 DNA reads TGTGCCAGCAGTGAAGACCGTATGAGTACTGAAGCTTTCTTT. Its translation is CASSEDRMSTEAFF. The gene calls are TRBV6-1 and TRBJ1-1; D is unclear. V shed 1 base and J shed 5 bases, with 11 bases lying between them. Looked up from germline, CDR1 is MNHNS and CDR2 is SASEGT. This CDR3 comprises 14 residues.

J is TRBJ2-3 and V is TRBV24-1; weak D call: TRBD2 (5 bases). Germline CDR1 and CDR2: KGHDR and SFDVKD. V gave up 1 base and J gave up 2 bases, with 12 bases separating them. The CDR3 length is 16 residues. As DNA, the CDR3 is TGTGCCACCAGTGATTTCCGGGGATGGGACACAGATACGCAGTATTTT. It encodes CATSDFRGWDTDTQYF.

Turning to this clone: The same CDR3 can be traced to other DNA sequences in this sample. The chain employs TRBV3-1 (or the pseudogene TRBV3-2) and TRBJ1-6; no clear D gene. The ends were cut back, 1 base at V and 5 bases at J, with 12 bases in the middle. This CDR3 comprises 16 residues. Looked up from germline, CDR1 is LGHDT and CDR2 is YNNKEL (reference sequence). CDR3 sequence (DNA): TGTGCCAGCAGCCAAGGCGGCCGCGGGAATAATTCACCCCTCCACTTT. It is translated as CASSQGGRGNNSPLHF.

The genes are TRBV2 and TRBJ1-2, with 7 bases lining up with TRBD1. The germline gives CDR1 SNHLY, CDR2 FYNNEI. CDR3 length: 15 amino acids. The trim removed 2 bases at V and 5 bases at J, leaving 8 bases unmatched. The CDR3 sequence: CASSERQGVWYGYTF. The CDR3, as DNA: TGTGCCAGCAGTGAAAGGCAGGGGGTTTGGTATGGCTACACCTTC. Using reference TRBV2 and TRBJ1-2 for the parts outside the CDR3, the full variable domain is EPEVTQTPSHQVTQMGQEVILRCVPISNHLYFYWYRQILGQKVEFLVSFYNNEISEKSEIFDDQFSVERPDGSNFTLKIRSTKLEDSAMYFCASSERQGVWYGYTFGSGTRLTVV.

This chain joins TRBV18 and TRBJ1-2; 8 bases agree with TRBD1. The germline V gene encodes CDR1 KGHSH and CDR2 LQKENI. The V and J ends lost 2 bases and 6 bases, in that order; junction bases with no gene match: 20. The CDR3 sequence is 19 residues long. CDR3 amino acids: CASSPYSPPRGQAINGYTF. DNA for the CDR3: TGTGCCAGCTCACCATATTCCCCTCCGCGGGGACAGGCGATAAATGGCTACACCTTC.

The chain uses TRBV9 and TRBJ2-3; TRBD2 aligns across 7 bases. Germline assignment: CDR1 SGDLS and CDR2 YYNGEE. V gave up 4 bases and J gave up 0 bases; unmatched junction bases: 8. This CDR3 has 16 residues. CDR3 in amino acids: CASSPGGTMSTDTQYF. CDR3 bases: TGTGCCAGCAGCCCTGGGGGGACTATGAGCACAGATACGCAGTATTTT.

The chain carries TRBV6-2 or TRBV6-3 and TRBJ2-5; 8 nucleotides line up with TRBD2. This CDR3 has 16 amino acids. J gave up 5 bases and V 5 bases, and 13 bases lay outside the gene matches. The germline V gene has CDR1 MNHEY and CDR2 SVGEGT. CDR3 residues: CASSLRGGNLRETQYF. The CDR3 nucleotides read TGTGCCAGCAGTCTCCGCGGGGGGAATCTGAGGGAGACCCAGTACTTC.

This rearrangement joins TRBV19 to TRBJ1-1; TRBD1 aligns across 7 bases. Germline values: CDR1 LNHDA, CDR2 SQIVND (reference sequence). The CDR3 runs to 15 residues. The trim removed 6 bases at V and 8 bases at J, leaving 15 bases unmatched. CDR3 nucleotide sequence: TGTGCCAGTAGGATCAGCGGGACAGCCAGCCTGGAAGCTTTCTTT. It yields the protein CASRISGTASLEAFF.

V usage is TRBV14 and J usage is TRBJ1-1, with D tentatively TRBD1 (5 bases). The ends were cut back, 0 bases at V and 4 bases at J, with 9 bases in the middle. Germline values: CDR1 SGHDN, CDR2 FVKESK. CDR3 length: 14 residues. Here the CDR3 reads CASSQELGGTEAFF. The CDR3 nucleotides read TGTGCCAGCAGCCAAGAATTGGGGGGCACTGAAGCTTTCTTT.

CDR3 nucleotides: TGTGCCAGGGGCGACAGTTCTGGGGCCAACGTCCTGACTTTC. Amino acid sequence: CARGDSSGANVLTF. This chain uses TRBV2 with TRBJ2-6; perhaps TRBD1 as D (5 bases). V was pared by 9 bases and J by 1 base, with 10 bases between. The CDR3 sequence is 14 residues long. Per germline, CDR1 SNHLY and CDR2 FYNNEI.

This rearrangement joins TRBV12-5 to TRBJ2-3; 10 positions agree with TRBD2. This CDR3 comprises 15 residues. Unmatched junction bases numbered 1, after V lost 4 bases and J lost 0 bases. CDR1 LGHNT and CDR2 FRNRAP come from the germline V gene. Here the CDR3 reads CASGSTSGSTDTQYF. The CDR3 bases are TGTGCTAGTGGTTCGACTAGCGGGAGCACAGATACGCAGTATTTT.

This clone was observed a single time. This chain joins TRBV30 and TRBJ1-5; D not resolved. This CDR3 region has 13 residues. V lost 1 base and J lost 7, with 11 bases in between. Germline loops: CDR1 GTSNPN, CDR2 SVGIG (reference sequence). The CDR3 nucleotides read TGTGCCTGGAGTGCGGGAGTCGAACAGCCCCAGCATTTT. Translated, it gives CAWSAGVEQPQHF.